The 20 T cell receptor beta chains in this list originate from one sample, sequenced in a study of post-analysis software for immune sequencing data. Study-wide points: Compared with controls, patients had more of about five TRBV segments, including TRBV5-6, TRBV5-1 and TRBV20-1.

The library was made from cDNA and included unique molecular identifiers. TCRdb redid the calling of the PCR reads with MiXCR, one entry per CDR3 protein. The sample includes some 890,000 distinct CDR3 sequences, around 53% of them seen just once. No antigens are known for them. Sequencing was carried out using blood. These receptors originate from a girl aged 5 to 17 with multiple sclerosis.

This chain joins TRBV29-1 and TRBJ2-1; D not certain. This CDR3 comprises 13 residues. From germline, CDR1 is SQVTM and CDR2 ANQGSEA. Trimming pared 7 bases from V and 1 base from J, leaving 11 bases between. Here the CDR3 DNA reads TGCAGCGGGCTTCTGGGATCCTACAATGAGCAGTTCTTC. This codes for CSGLLGSYNEQFF.

This clonotype was detected a few times. This chain links TRBV10-1 with TRBJ2-1; the D is unclear. From germline, CDR1 is WNHNN and CDR2 SYGVQD (reference sequence). Trimming left V 6 bases short and J 0 bases short, with 18 bases between. The CDR3 spans 17 residues. The CDR3 region is CASSGDSGWGSYNEQFF. Written as DNA, the CDR3 is TGCGCCAGCAGCGGAGACTCTGGCTGGGGCTCCTACAATGAGCAGTTCTTC.

This clonotype turned up a few times. The J gene is TRBJ1-2, the V gene TRBV29-1; a possible D gene is TRBD1 (5 bases). The germline V gene encodes CDR1 SQVTM and CDR2 ANQGSEA. V lost 1 base and J lost 1, with 13 bases in between. The CDR3 extends over 15 amino acids. The CDR3 DNA follows: TGCAGCGTTGAAGGGGACCGAGAGTTTAACTATGGCTACACCTTC. This encodes CSVEGDREFNYGYTF.

The rearrangement joins TRBV2 to TRBJ1-6; TRBD1 matches 8 bases. From germline, CDR1 is SNHLY and CDR2 FYNNEI. J lost 7 bases, V lost 1 base, and 0 bases had no gene match. The CDR3 is 14 amino acids. The CDR3, as DNA: TGTGCCAGCAGTGAAGGACAGGGGAATTCACCCCTCCACTTT. This encodes CASSEGQGNSPLHF.

This clonotype was found a few times. This chain links TRBV6-6 with TRBJ1-5; D is unclear. From germline, CDR1 is MNHNY and CDR2 SVGAGI (reference sequence). The CDR3 extends over 13 amino acids. Trimming stripped 3 bases from V and 3 bases from J, with 6 bases between. CDR3 sequence: CASSYGVNQPQHF. For the CDR3, the DNA is TGTGCCAGCAGTTATGGGGTCAATCAGCCCCAGCATTTT.

In its sample, this clonotype was seen a few times. The chain couples TRBV15 to TRBJ2-7; D perhaps matches TRBD2 (6 bases). Germline V gives CDR1 LNHNV, CDR2 YYDKDF (reference sequence). Trimming pared 0 bases from V and 4 bases from J, leaving 16 bases between. The CDR3 has 16 amino acids. The CDR3 DNA is TGTGCCACCAGCAGAGAGTTCGGGGGTCTCCCGTACGAGCAGTACTTC. It translates to CATSREFGGLPYEQYF.

The chain uses TRBV5-6 and TRBJ2-6; perhaps TRBD2 as D (5 bases). Germline values: CDR1 SGHDT, CDR2 YYEEEE. This CDR3 comprises 19 residues. Trimming cost V 0 bases and J 0 bases, with 16 bases left between them. CDR3 in amino acids: CASSLGGGPGSSGANVLTF. The CDR3 DNA follows: TGTGCCAGCAGCTTGGGTGGTGGGCCGGGAAGCTCTGGGGCCAACGTCCTGACTTTC.

This clonotype turned up a few times. The CDR3 DNA reads as TGCAGTGCTAAAAGAGGGGGACCCCTAGTTACAGATACGCAGTATTTT. It translates to CSAKRGGPLVTDTQYF. V and J are TRBV20-1 and TRBJ2-3; a possible D gene is TRBD1 (6 bases). V gave up 4 bases and J gave up 3 bases, with 20 bases separating them. In germline, CDR1 is DFQATT, CDR2 SNEGSKA (reference sequence). The CDR3 covers 16 residues.

The rearrangement links TRBV12-5 to TRBJ2-5, with D hard to call. Gene TRBJ2-7 matches the end of the DNA better, so the J call may be wrong. The V gene's germline CDR1 is LGHNT and CDR2 FRNRAP. CDR3 length: 12 residues. The CDR3 DNA follows: TGTGCTAGTGGTTTTCATACCTACGAGCAGTACTTC. This gives the protein CASGFHTYEQYF.

This clonotype was counted a few times. Possible read error: a much larger clone is one base away. V usage is TRBV7-2 and J usage is TRBJ2-1; TRBD1 might be the D (5 bases). The end of the DNA is better explained by TRBJ2-7, so the J call may be wrong. The germline V gene has CDR1 SGHTA and CDR2 FQGNSA. This CDR3 region has 15 residues. The CDR3 protein is CASSSPEDNYNEQYF. CDR3 coding DNA: TGTGCCAGCAGCTCGCCAGAGGACAACTACAATGAGCAGTACTTC.

This clonotype appeared a few times. The rearrangement joins TRBV27 to TRBJ2-1; 10 bases align to TRBD2. The ends lost 2 bases at V and 7 bases at J; junction bases unmatched: 5. Germline-derived CDR1 and CDR2 are MNHEY and SMNVEV (reference sequence). CDR3 length equals 15 residues. Here the CDR3 DNA reads TGTGCCAGCAGTTTACCCGGACTAGCGGAAAATGAGCAGTTCTTC. The encoded protein is CASSLPGLAENEQFF.

The chain recombines TRBV12-3 or TRBV12-4 with TRBJ2-7; 10 bases align to TRBD1. The CDR3 totals 15 residues. The junction had 7 bases not matched to a gene; V was cut back by 7 bases and J by 1 base. The CDR3 region has the DNA TGTGCCAGCACTCGCCTGGGACAGGGGTCCTACGAGCAGTACTTC. This codes for CASTRLGQGSYEQYF.

V usage is TRBV20-1 and J usage is TRBJ2-7; 7 nucleotides line up with TRBD2. Losses at the gene ends were 1 base for V and 6 bases for J; bases not matched to a gene: 12. The germline gives CDR1 DFQATT, CDR2 SNEGSKA (reference sequence). This CDR3 contains 15 residues. CDR3 loop: CSARVGGLGQGEQYF. The DNA for the CDR3 is TGCAGTGCTAGAGTGGGAGGACTAGGTCAAGGCGAGCAGTACTTC.

About this clonotype: At one of its ends the junction is not consistent with the germline gene, which may arise from a read error. The rearrangement links TRBV7-7 to TRBJ2-7; D is perhaps TRBD1 (6 bases). The J call may be in error: the DNA end matches TRBJ2-1 better. The CDR3 runs 14 residues. Per germline, CDR1 SSHAT and CDR2 FNYEAQ (reference sequence). The DNA for the CDR3 is TGTGCTAGCAGCTTCGGACAGCGTCACAATGAGCAGTTCTTC. Protein product: CASSFGQRHNEQFF.

The chain has TRBV18 and TRBJ2-7, with TRBD2 as a possible D gene (7 bases). This CDR3 is 15 amino acids long. Germline CDR1 is KGHSH and CDR2 is LQKENI. V gave up 3 bases and J gave up 2 bases, with 14 bases separating them. CDR3 protein: CASSPGASGTYEQYF. The CDR3 nucleotides are TGTGCCAGCTCACCGGGGGCTAGCGGAACCTACGAGCAGTACTTC.

The CDR3 here is CASKVPVGRTDTQYF. CDR3 nucleotides: TGCGCCAGCAAGGTTCCAGTAGGAAGGACAGATACGCAGTATTTT. The V call is TRBV5-1, the J call TRBJ2-3; D not certain. CDR1 is SGHRS and CDR2 is YFSETQ in the germline V gene. V lost 6 bases, J lost 3 bases, and 17 bases lay in between. The length of the CDR3 is 15 residues.

The chain links TRBV6-5 to TRBJ1-2; 8 bases align to TRBD1. Germline trimming cut 6 bases from V and 5 bases from J; bases unmatched to any gene: 8. Germline CDR1 is MNHEY and CDR2 is SVGAGI. The CDR3 length is 14 residues. The CDR3 DNA reads as TGTGCCAGCAGCTCGCCAGGGGGCGGGTATGGCTACACCTTC. It yields the protein CASSSPGGGYGYTF.

The chain couples TRBV20-1 to TRBJ2-7; 12 nucleotides align to TRBD2. V dropped 5 bases and J dropped 0; count of bases not matched to a gene: 2. This CDR3 comprises 14 residues. Germline CDR1 and CDR2: DFQATT and SNEGSKA (reference sequence). The CDR3 coding sequence is TGCAGTGCTCCACTAGCGGGGGGCTCCTACGAGCAGTACTTC. Amino acids: CSAPLAGGSYEQYF.

V usage is TRBV7-9 and J usage is TRBJ2-5; no clear D gene. The J call is in doubt because the DNA end fits TRBJ2-7 better. Germline V gene sequence: CDR1 SEHNR, CDR2 FQNEAQ (reference sequence). The CDR3 covers 14 residues. CDR3 sequence (DNA): TGTGCCAGCAGCTCGGATCTCTCGACCTACGAGCAGTACTTC. Residues: CASSSDLSTYEQYF.

The chain uses TRBV20-1 and TRBJ2-5, with D uncertain. The better agreement between TRBJ2-7 and the DNA end casts doubt on the J call. The germline V gene has CDR1 DFQATT and CDR2 SNEGSKA (reference sequence). The CDR3 runs to 15 residues. The DNA of the CDR3 is TGCAGTGCCCAGGCTGGGTTAGGTCGGCCAGGCGAGCAGTACTTC. This sequence encodes CSAQAGLGRPGEQYF.